The rows below give T cell receptor beta chains drawn from one sample of a study of cytomegalovirus exposure and HLA in healthy donors. Only in-frame clones appear in the TCRdb table, and some are missing; sequencing was by immunoSEQ multiplex PCR. Of 100,000 or so clones listed, more than 65% are singletons. The sequenced material came from PBMCs. The receptors here all came from a human donor in good health. Each CDR3 is given with its conserved first and last residue. The D gene is left open where the match is weak. Only some rows state a clone size, as once, few, many or a class for expanded clones.

NA,TRBD1,TRBJ1-1,TRBV5-1,TGCGCCAGCAGATTAGGGGACAGGGTAGGGAACACTGAAGCTTTCTTT,CASRLGDRVGNTEAFF
once,TRBD2,TRBJ2-7,TRBV19,TGTGCCAGTAGTCTAAATGGTCTAGCGGGAGGATCCTACGAGCAGTACTTC,CASSLNGLAGGSYEQYF
NA,NA,TRBJ1-2,TRBV14,TGTGCCAGCAGCCAAGATCCGGGTGCGGCCTTCTATGGCTACACCTTC,CASSQDPGAAFYGYTF
NA,TRBD1,TRBJ1-2,TRBV29-1,TGCAGCGTTGTACGGCAGGGGGGCGTCTATGGCTACACCTTC,CSVVRQGGVYGYTF
NA,TRBD1,TRBJ1-3,TRBV30,TGTGCCTGGATGTTGATGAGGGGGCGGAAGAAAAACACCATATATTTT,CAWMLMRGRKKNTIYF
NA,NA,TRBJ2-5,TRBV7-2,TGTGCCAGCAGCTTAGATGGCGAGACCCAGTACTTC,CASSLDGETQYF
NA,TRBD1,TRBJ1-2,TRBV27,TGTGCCAGCCGGGACAGCTTTATCTATGGCTACACCTTC,CASRDSFIYGYTF
NA,TRBD2,TRBJ2-1,TRBV5-4,TGTGCCAGCAGCTTAGGCGGGAGTCCCATCCTCTTC,CASSLGGSPILF
NA,NA,TRBJ2-3,TRBV4-1,TGCGCCAGCAGCCAAGGTATCGGTCAAGGCACAGATACGCAGTATTTT,CASSQGIGQGTDTQYF
NA,TRBD1,TRBJ1-5,TRBV28,TGTGCCAGCAGTTCCGCGGGACAGGGCAATCAGCCCCAGCATTTT,CASSSAGQGNQPQHF
NA,NA,TRBJ2-5,TRBV7-9,TGTGCCAGCAGCCGCACACCGGGATCCGAAGAGACCCAGTACTTC,CASSRTPGSEETQYF
NA,NA,TRBJ2-5,TRBV15,TGTGCCACCGCCCCGCGGGATAACCAAGAGACCCAGTACTTC,CATAPRDNQETQYF
NA,TRBD2,TRBJ2-3,TRBV2,TGTGCCAGCAGTGTATCTAGCGGGGCCGATACGCAGTATTTT,CASSVSSGADTQYF
few,NA,TRBJ1-1,TRBV28,TGTGCCAGCAGTTCCCTAACTGAAGCTTTCTTT,CASSSLTEAFF
NA,TRBD2,TRBJ2-1,TRBV7-9,TGTGCCAGCAGCCCTAGCGGGAGGGCCTACAATGAGCAGTTCTTC,CASSPSGRAYNEQFF
NA,NA,TRBJ1-4,TRBV9,TGTGCCGGCAGCGTTGGCTTCTCCTCTAATGAAAAACTGTTTTTT,CAGSVGFSSNEKLFF
NA,TRBD2,TRBJ2-5,TRBV29-1,TGCAGCGTTCAATTGGGACTAGCGCTCTCGAAGACCCAGTACTTC,CSVQLGLALSKTQYF
NA,TRBD1,TRBJ2-3,TRBV14,TGTGCCAGCAGCCAAGATGGGGCAGGGGGACCTTCAGATACGCAGTATTTT,CASSQDGAGGPSDTQYF
NA,NA,TRBJ1-2,TRBV27,TGTGCCAGCAGTTTCGCAGGGCGAGGCTACACCTTC,CASSFAGRGYTF
NA,NA,TRBJ2-2,TRBV6-5,TGTGCCAGCGGTAGACAGAACACCGGGGAGCTGTTTTTT,CASGRQNTGELFF
once,NA,TRBJ2-6,TRBV6-1,TGTGCCAGCAGTGAGGGACATATGATCTCTGGGGCCAACGTCCTGACTTTC,CASSEGHMISGANVLTF
medium-sized,NA,TRBJ1-4,TRBV27,TGTGCCAGCAGTTTAGTACAGGATAATGAAAAACTGTTTTTT,CASSLVQDNEKLFF
NA,TRBD1,TRBJ1-4,TRBV11-1,TGTGCCAGCAGCTCTACAGGGGGCGCTAATGAAAAACTGTTTTTT,CASSSTGGANEKLFF
NA,NA,TRBJ2-5,TRBV2,TGTGCCAGCACTTATAAAGAGACCCAGTACTTC,CASTYKETQYF
NA,NA,TRBJ2-7,TRBV7-3,TGTGCCAGCAGCCCCGTTCACGGGAACGAGCAGTACTTC,CASSPVHGNEQYF
NA,TRBD2,TRBJ2-3,TRBV7-9,TGTGCCGGCGCGGCGGGGGGTGGGACAGATACGCAGTATTTT,CAGAAGGGTDTQYF
NA,NA,TRBJ2-3,TRBV7-2,TGTGCCAGCAGCTTAGATGTGGGGAGTTCAGATACGCAGTATTTT,CASSLDVGSSDTQYF
NA,TRBD1,TRBJ1-3,TRBV27,TGTGCCAGCAGTTCCCGGACAGGTCGGGGATCCTCTGGAAACACCATATATTTT,CASSSRTGRGSSGNTIYF
NA,NA,TRBJ2-1,TRBV29-1,TGCAGCGGACACGAGGGGAGGTCCTCCTACAATGAGCGGTTCTTC,CSGHEGRSSYNERFF
NA,NA,TRBJ2-1,TRBV25-1,TGTGCCAGCAGTGAATATCGGGGACTTGATGAGCAGTTCTTC,CASSEYRGLDEQFF
few,TRBD1,TRBJ1-2,TRBV28,TGTGCCAGCAGGGGGGGACAGGGATCCTATGGCTACACCTTC,CASRGGQGSYGYTF
NA,TRBD2,TRBJ2-1,TRBV30,TGTGCCTGGAGTTTGGAAGCGGGAGGTAAAAGAACGAATGAGCAGTTCTTC,CAWSLEAGGKRTNEQFF
NA,TRBD2,TRBJ2-3,TRBV27,TGTGCCAGCAGCCCCTTGGCAGCGGGAGGCTTCACAGATACGCAGTATTTT,CASSPLAAGGFTDTQYF
NA,TRBD1,TRBJ2-7,TRBV19,TGTGCCACCACCGGGACAGGGGTCCCCGAGCAGTACTTC,CATTGTGVPEQYF
NA,NA,TRBJ1-2,TRBV7-9,TGTGCCAGCAGCTTAAGCGGGCGGGAGGGTTATGGCTACACCTTC,CASSLSGREGYGYTF
NA,NA,TRBJ2-3,TRBV5-1,TGCGCCAGCAGCTTGTCCACGGTTTCAGATACGCAGTATTTT,CASSLSTVSDTQYF
few,NA,TRBJ1-1,TRBV10-3,TGTGCCATCAGGAATCAGGTGAACACTGAAGCTTTCTTT,CAIRNQVNTEAFF
NA,TRBD1,TRBJ2-2,TRBV19,TGTGCCAGTAGAAGGGACAGGGGCACCGGGGAGCTGTTTTTT,CASRRDRGTGELFF
NA,NA,TRBJ1-1,TRBV5-5,TGTGCCAGCAGCTTGGTCCCAGAGCGGAACACTGAAGCTTTCTTT,CASSLVPERNTEAFF
NA,NA,TRBJ2-1,TRBV5-1,TGCGCCAGCAGCTTGGGACAGGTTGGCCACAATGAGCAGTTCTTC,CASSLGQVGHNEQFF
NA,TRBD2,TRBJ2-4,TRBV20-1,TGCAGTGCAAGACCGGGGGGCATTCAGTACTTC,CSARPGGIQYF
NA,TRBD1,TRBJ1-3,TRBV19,TGTGCCAGTCGAAATGATAAACTGACAGGGGGCAGAAACACCATATATTTT,CASRNDKLTGGRNTIYF
NA,TRBD2,TRBJ2-1,TRBV11-2,TGTGCCAGCAGCTTAGTTACTAGCGGGAACCTTTTCTCCTACAATGAGCAGTTCTTC,CASSLVTSGNLFSYNEQFF
NA,NA,TRBJ2-7,TRBV7-9,TGTGCCAGCAGCATACAGGGCGAGCAGTACTTC,CASSIQGEQYF
NA,TRBD1,TRBJ1-2,TRBV5-4,TGTGCCAGCAGCCAGGGGGCTAACTATGGCTACACCTTC,CASSQGANYGYTF
NA,NA,TRBJ2-1,TRBV27,TGTGCCAGCAGTTTAAACGGAGCTAATGAGCAGTTCTTC,CASSLNGANEQFF
NA,NA,TRBJ2-7,TRBV29-1,TGCAGCGTTGAATGCCCCGGGACACTCTCCTACGAGCAGTACTTC,CSVECPGTLSYEQYF
few,TRBD1,TRBJ1-2,TRBV7-9,TGTGCCAGCCGTGGGACAGGATCGGGGCATGGCTACACCTTC,CASRGTGSGHGYTF
NA,TRBD2,TRBJ2-5,TRBV28,TGTGCCAGCAGCCGCCCGCTTCTAGAGGGGAGGGGAGAGACCCAGTACTTC,CASSRPLLEGRGETQYF
NA,TRBD1,TRBJ1-6,TRBV11-3,TGTGCCAGCAGCTTAGCCGGACAGGCTAATTCACCCCTCCACTTT,CASSLAGQANSPLHF
NA,NA,TRBJ1-1,TRBV30,TGTGCCTGGAGTTGGGAGGCAGAAGCTTTCTTT,CAWSWEAEAFF
once,TRBD1,TRBJ2-1,TRBV9,TGTGCCAGCAGCGCCGGACAGGGCGCCTACAATGAGCAGTTCTTC,CASSAGQGAYNEQFF